One and the same sample provided the 23 T cell receptor beta chains below, sequenced in a study of OX40 agonist ivuxolimab in advanced cancers. Clones were read by immunoSEQ multiplex PCR, and TCRdb kept only the in-frame ones, dropping some. The sample consists of over 100,000 clones, more than 80% of them appearing once. Sequencing was performed on CD4+ or CD8+ T cells sorted from blood, taken in a trial of the OX40 agonist ivuxolimab. Every receptor here comes from an adult with an advanced solid tumor such as melanoma, head and neck, liver or kidney cancer.

The rearrangement joins TRBV7-8 to TRBJ2-2; possible D gene TRBD2, 5 bases. The V and J ends lost 6 bases and 8 bases respectively, with 16 bases between them. The CDR3 totals 14 residues. Germline V gene data show CDR1 as SGHVS and CDR2 as FQNEAQ. The CDR3 loop reads CASRPTSHRGELFF. Here the CDR3 DNA reads TGTGCCAGCAGACCAACTAGTCATCGGGGGGAGCTGTTTTTT.

DNA for the CDR3: TGCAGCGTTGAAGTTGGATTAGGGTGGACCGGGGAGCTGTTTTTT. Residues: CSVEVGLGWTGELFF. The rearrangement links TRBV29-1 to TRBJ2-2; D uncertain. The CDR3 length is 15 residues. The V gene's germline CDR1 is SQVTM and CDR2 ANQGSEA. Trimming pared 1 base from V and 5 bases from J, leaving 14 bases between.

The chain couples TRBV7-2 to TRBJ1-1; 8 bases align to TRBD1. The CDR3 extends over 14 amino acids. V lost 5 bases and J lost 4; bases outside the gene matches: 6. Germline V gives CDR1 SGHTA, CDR2 FQGNSA. The CDR3 is CASSPRGRFTEAFF. DNA for the CDR3: TGTGCCAGCAGCCCCAGGGGGCGCTTCACTGAAGCTTTCTTT.

The V gene is TRBV12-5, the J gene TRBJ1-1, with 11 nucleotides matching TRBD1. Trimming removed 4 bases from V and 2 bases from J; junction bases left unmatched: 6. Germline CDR1 reads LGHNT; CDR2 reads FRNRAP. This CDR3 is 16 amino acids long. The CDR3 DNA reads as TGTGCTAGTGGTTCGTGGACAGGGGGCCTAAACACTGAAGCTTTCTTT. It yields the protein CASGSWTGGLNTEAFF.

The chain is built from TRBV28 and TRBJ2-3; D possibly corresponds to TRBD1 (6 bases). Germline V gene data show CDR1 as MDHEN and CDR2 as SYDVKM. V lost 5 bases and J 0 bases, leaving 9 bases between the germline ends. CDR3 length: 14 amino acids. The CDR3 DNA follows: TGTGCCAGCAGTCAACAGGGTAGCACAGATACGCAGTATTTT. Amino acid sequence: CASSQQGSTDTQYF.

The chain couples TRBV2 to TRBJ2-5; 10 bases align to TRBD1. The germline V gene has CDR1 SNHLY and CDR2 FYNNEI. The CDR3 is 15 residues long. V lost 7 bases, J lost 4 bases, and 9 bases stayed unmatched. In DNA form, the CDR3 reads TGTGCCAGCACCGCCCGGACAGGGGGGGGAGAGACCCAGTACTTC. Its translation is CASTARTGGGETQYF.

The genes are TRBV2 and TRBJ1-1; no clear D gene. Trimming pared 8 bases from V and 4 bases from J, leaving 17 bases between. The CDR3 is 14 amino acids. Germline-derived CDR1 and CDR2 are SNHLY and FYNNEI. CDR3 bases: TGTGCCAGCGGGTCGGAGTCAGTCGGCACTGAAGCTTTCTTT. Its translation: CASGSESVGTEAFF.

Only one count was recorded for this clone. The V and J genes are TRBV19 and TRBJ1-2; 8 positions agree with TRBD1. The CDR3 loop spans 13 amino acids. Germline trimming cut 8 bases from V and 8 bases from J; bases unmatched to any gene: 10. Germline CDR1 is LNHDA and CDR2 is SQIVND (reference sequence). CDR3 sequence reads: CASGGQGIRGYTF. CDR3 nucleotide sequence: TGTGCCAGTGGCGGACAGGGAATAAGAGGCTACACCTTC.

The V call is TRBV7-2, the J call TRBJ1-5, with unresolved D. CDR3 length equals 15 residues. Trimming took off 0 bases at V and 9 bases at J, with 15 bases between the two ends. Germline V lookup: CDR1 SGHTA, CDR2 FQGNSA. This CDR3 is CASSLASPPEWPQHF. The CDR3 coding sequence is TGTGCCAGCAGCTTAGCCTCTCCTCCCGAGTGGCCCCAGCATTTT.

This clone was seen just once. The genes are TRBV30 and TRBJ1-2, with D perhaps TRBD1 (6 bases). Trimming shortened V by 1 base and J by 6 bases, and 12 bases separated the two germline ends. The CDR3 totals 13 residues. CDR1 and CDR2 (germline): GTSNPN, SVGIG (reference sequence). CDR3 in DNA: TGTGCCTGGAGTGGGCAGGGGAAGAATGGCTACACCTTC. Translating it yields CAWSGQGKNGYTF.

In this sample, this clone turned up once. The rearrangement uses TRBV7-2 and TRBJ2-3, with D perhaps matching TRBD2 (5 bases). CDR1 SGHTA and CDR2 FQGNSA come from the germline V gene. With 3 bases removed from V and 2 bases from J, the gap between germline ends came to 9 bases. The CDR3 covers 14 residues. The CDR3 is CASSFDYLTDTQYF. CDR3 DNA: TGTGCCAGCAGCTTTGACTACCTCACAGATACGCAGTATTTT. The full variable domain, its missing parts supplied by reference TRBV7-2 and TRBJ2-3, is GAGVSQSPSNKVTEKGKDVELRCDPISGHTALYWYRQSLGQGLEFLIYFQGNSAPDKSGLPSDRFSAERTGGSVSTLTIQRTQQEDSAVYLCASSFDYLTDTQYFGPGTRLTVL.

The sample holds one count of this clone. This chain uses TRBV30 with TRBJ2-3; D might be TRBD1 or TRBD2, each matching 5 bases. V was pared by 2 bases and J by 14 bases, with 17 bases between. The CDR3 has 12 amino acids. The germline V gene encodes CDR1 GTSNPN and CDR2 SVGIG (reference sequence). The CDR3 bases are TGTGCCTGGAGTCTTTGGGGGACGGCCCCGTATTTT. Translated, it gives CAWSLWGTAPYF.

Of note for this clone: In the same sample, other DNA sequences code for this CDR3. The gene calls are TRBV9 and TRBJ2-1; 11 positions agree with TRBD2. Per the germline V gene, CDR1 is SGDLS and CDR2 is YYNGEE. The CDR3 has 16 residues. The junction had 5 bases not matched to a gene; V was cut back by 0 bases and J by 6 bases. Here the CDR3 reads CASSVGEGLAANEQFF. The CDR3 DNA reads TGTGCCAGCAGCGTAGGGGAGGGACTAGCGGCCAATGAGCAGTTCTTC.

This clone has only a few counts. The gene calls are TRBV5-4 and TRBJ2-2; D may be TRBD1 (6 bases). The CDR3 is 14 amino acids. Germline V CDR1 and CDR2: SGHNT, YYREEE (reference sequence). V lost 0 bases and J lost 3, with 6 bases in between. The CDR3 nucleotides read TGTGCCAGCAGCTTGGACAGGGACACCGGGGAGCTGTTTTTT. Amino acids: CASSLDRDTGELFF.

J is TRBJ2-2 and V is TRBV2; TRBD1 aligns across 9 bases. This CDR3 spans 15 amino acids. With 4 bases clipped from V and 0 bases from J, the junction kept 0 bases outside the gene matches. Germline V gene sequence: CDR1 SNHLY, CDR2 FYNNEI. CDR3 DNA: TGTGCCAGCAGTGGACAGGGGGCGAACACCGGGGAGCTGTTTTTT. This translates into CASSGQGANTGELFF.

J is TRBJ2-7 and V is TRBV6-5, with D possibly matching TRBD2 (5 bases). Germline V gene lookup returns CDR1 MNHEY and CDR2 SVGAGI. CDR3 length: 13 residues. Trimming took off 8 bases at V and 3 bases at J, with 14 bases between the two ends. CDR3 DNA sequence: TGTGCCAGCTTCAGCCCCGGGAACTACGAGCAGTACTTC. It codes for CASFSPGNYEQYF.

The chain joins TRBV7-8 to TRBJ2-3, with 7 bases fitting TRBD2. Germline V gives CDR1 SGHVS, CDR2 FQNEAQ. V lost 1 base to trimming and J lost 2 bases; unmatched junction nucleotides: 6. This CDR3 has 16 residues. The CDR3 here is CASSLVGGGNTDTQYF. The CDR3 DNA follows: TGTGCCAGCAGCTTAGTGGGCGGGGGAAACACAGATACGCAGTATTTT.

The chain joins TRBV25-1 to TRBJ2-7; 7 bases align to TRBD1. The CDR3 loop spans 13 amino acids. The V and J ends lost 8 bases and 4 bases, in that order; junction bases with no gene match: 8. Looked up from germline, CDR1 is MGHDK and CDR2 is SYGVNS. CDR3 sequence: CASCGTATYEQYF. The CDR3 DNA sequence: TGTGCCAGCTGTGGGACAGCGACTTACGAGCAGTACTTC.

The chain is built from TRBV10-3 and TRBJ1-3; no firm D call. V shed 3 bases and J shed 2 bases, with 11 bases lying between them. Germline V lookup: CDR1 ENHRY, CDR2 SYGVKD. This CDR3 has 15 residues. CDR3 sequence reads: CAISEGQATGNTIYF. The CDR3 DNA reads as TGTGCCATCAGTGAAGGTCAGGCTACTGGAAACACCATATATTTT.

This sequence joins TRBV29-1 and TRBJ2-3; tentatively, D is TRBD2 (5 bases). The CDR3 contains 13 residues. The germline V and J ends were trimmed by 2 bases and 1 base, with 7 bases remaining between them. CDR1 is SQVTM and CDR2 is ANQGSEA in the germline V gene. The CDR3 region is CSVEISGTDTQYF. In nucleotides, the CDR3 is TGCAGCGTTGAAATTAGCGGCACAGATACGCAGTATTTT.

The gene calls are TRBV6-5 and TRBJ1-2, with a tentative D call TRBD1 (6 bases). The CDR3 covers 12 residues. The germline gives CDR1 MNHEY, CDR2 SVGAGI. Trimming took 5 bases from V and 8 from J, leaving 12 bases between them. CDR3 loop: CASSDLRGGYTF. The CDR3 DNA follows: TGTGCCAGCAGTGACCTCAGGGGCGGCTACACCTTC.

This clone was detected once. The chain has TRBV7-9 and TRBJ2-7; D is perhaps TRBD1 (5 bases). The CDR3 runs 12 residues. The germline V gene encodes CDR1 SEHNR and CDR2 FQNEAQ (reference sequence). The V gene lost 4 bases and the J gene lost 4 bases, with 8 bases spanning the gap. CDR3 region: CASSWQGYEQYF. As DNA, the CDR3 is TGTGCCAGCAGCTGGCAGGGATACGAGCAGTACTTC.

The V call is TRBV7-9, the J call TRBJ1-5; D call uncertain. The CDR3 covers 17 residues. Germline CDR1 is SEHNR and CDR2 is FQNEAQ (reference sequence). Trimming stripped 1 base from V and 0 bases from J, with 13 bases between. The CDR3 reads CASSLGAGRGSNQPQHF. CDR3 sequence (DNA): TGTGCCAGCAGCTTAGGGGCCGGGCGGGGTAGCAATCAGCCCCAGCATTTT.